Each of the 2 T cell receptor beta chains below was sequenced from the same sample in a study of T cell changes during pregnancy in multiple sclerosis. Some clones are missing from TCRdb's copy, which holds only in-frame ones; the method was immunoSEQ multiplex PCR. The data contain some 77,000 clones, approximately 89% of them singletons. Sequencing was performed on peripheral blood, taken before pregnancy. The receptors were gathered from a female donor with multiple sclerosis, enrolled in a pregnancy study.

This chain connects TRBV4-3 to TRBJ1-3, with D tentatively TRBD1 (5 bases). Trimming pared 0 bases from V and 8 bases from J, leaving 11 bases between. The CDR3 extends over 14 amino acids. The germline V gene has CDR1 LGHNA and CDR2 YSLEER. In DNA form, the CDR3 reads TGCGCCAGCAGCCAAGATGGGGCTGAGGACACCATATATTTT. This gives the protein CASSQDGAEDTIYF.

The V and J genes are TRBV5-1 and TRBJ2-3; D uncertain. This CDR3 contains 14 residues. Trimming took off 0 bases at V and 2 bases at J, with 7 bases between the two ends. Germline lookup yields CDR1 SGHRS and CDR2 YFSETQ. Written as DNA, the CDR3 is TGCGCCAGCAGCTTGGGGAGTCTCACAGATACGCAGTATTTT. It encodes CASSLGSLTDTQYF.